Listed here are 19 T cell receptor beta chains from one sample, sequenced in a study of cytomegalovirus exposure and HLA in healthy donors. Amplification used 60 Vbeta primers and 13 Jbeta primers. The repertoire was sequenced with immunoSEQ multiplex PCR; TCRdb's copy has only in-frame clones and lacks some. The profile covers about 160,000 clones, with around 79% appearing a single time and just under 1% taken by the ten largest. Sample: PBMCs. These receptors originate from a woman in her forties or fifties in good health and CMV-seropositive.

This clone was observed a handful of times. The V and J genes are TRBV2 and TRBJ2-7, with 7 bases fitting TRBD2. This CDR3 is built from 15 residues. CDR1 SNHLY and CDR2 FYNNEI come from the germline V gene. Trimming cost V 4 bases and J 1 base; bases outside gene matches: 7. CDR3 in amino acids: CASSAAGRGSYEQYF. The CDR3 DNA sequence: TGTGCCAGCAGTGCGGCGGGGAGGGGTTCCTACGAGCAGTACTTC.

The chain links TRBV7-9 to TRBJ2-7; the match to TRBD1 covers 7 bases. The CDR3 spans 12 residues. With V trimmed by 5 bases and J by 4 bases, 2 bases remained unmatched. Germline-derived CDR1 and CDR2 are SEHNR and FQNEAQ (reference sequence). CDR3 in DNA: TGTGCCAGCAGCAAGACAGGGTACGAGCAGTACTTC. This sequence encodes CASSKTGYEQYF.

The J gene is TRBJ2-7, the V gene TRBV5-1; 8 nucleotides align to TRBD1. Losses at the gene ends were 5 bases for V and 3 bases for J; bases not matched to a gene: 10. Germline assignment: CDR1 SGHRS and CDR2 YFSETQ. The CDR3 is made up of 15 amino acids. This CDR3 reads CASRFLGQGYYEQYF. Written as DNA, the CDR3 is TGCGCCAGCAGGTTCTTAGGACAGGGATACTACGAGCAGTACTTC.

This rearrangement joins TRBV5-1 to TRBJ1-6, with D uncertain. V shed 1 base and J shed 5 bases, with 7 bases lying between them. Germline assignment: CDR1 SGHRS and CDR2 YFSETQ. The CDR3 has 14 residues. CDR3 nucleotide sequence: TGCGCCAGCAGCTTGACAGTTAATAATTCACCCCTCCACTTT. It encodes CASSLTVNNSPLHF.

The V and J genes are TRBV4-1 and TRBJ2-1; perhaps TRBD2 as D (6 bases). Germline assignment: CDR1 MGHRA and CDR2 YSYEKL. CDR3 size: 15 residues. Trimming removed 4 bases from V and 4 bases from J, with 14 bases in between. CDR3 amino acids: CASSRGDLGYNEQFF. CDR3 DNA sequence: TGCGCCAGCAGCCGGGGGGATCTTGGGTACAATGAGCAGTTCTTC.

As regards this clone: At one of its ends the junction is not consistent with the germline gene, which may arise from a read error. The identical CDR3 is also encoded by other nucleotide sequences in the sample. V usage is TRBV14 and J usage is TRBJ1-1; the D is unclear. CDR1 SGHDN and CDR2 FVKESK come from the germline V gene. The CDR3 has 12 amino acids. CDR3 sequence reads: CASSQARSGSHF. The DNA of the CDR3 is TGCGCCAGCAGCCAAGCAAGATCCGGGTCTCACTTT.

With regard to this clone: The junction departs from the called germline gene at one end, perhaps through a read error. This rearrangement joins TRBV29-1 to TRBJ1-4; 7 bases match TRBD1. In germline, CDR1 is SQVTM, CDR2 ANQGSEA. The CDR3 consists of 16 residues. The CDR3 DNA follows: TGCAGCGTTGGGACACGAGGAGGGGGCAATACTGGAAAACTGGTTTTT. This translates into CSVGTRGGGNTGKLVF. Combining the CDR3 with reference TRBV29-1 and TRBJ1-4 gives the whole variable domain SAVISQKPSRDICQRGTSLTIQCQVDSQVTMMFWYRQQPGQSLTLIATANQGSEATYESGFVIDKFPISRPNLTFSTLTVSNMSPEDSSIYLCSVGTRGGGNTGKLVFGSGTQLSVL.

A note on this clone: The same CDR3 can be traced to other DNA sequences in this sample. The CDR3 loop reads CSVEFQGFSDTQYF. The CDR3 bases are TGCAGCGTTGAATTCCAGGGGTTCTCAGATACGCAGTATTTT. The rearrangement links TRBV29-1 to TRBJ2-3; a weak D match, TRBD1 (6 bases). Between the trimmed V and J ends, which lost 2 bases and 4 bases, there was a span of 13 bases. CDR3 length: 14 residues. Germline CDR1 is SQVTM and CDR2 is ANQGSEA.

The genes are TRBV7-8 and TRBJ2-1, with D possibly being TRBD2 (5 bases). From germline, CDR1 is SGHVS and CDR2 FQNEAQ. V lost 1 base and J 6 bases, leaving 10 bases between the germline ends. The CDR3 totals 14 residues. For the CDR3, the DNA is TGTGCCAGCAGCTTAGTAATAGCGACCAATGAGCAGTTCTTC. Translated, it gives CASSLVIATNEQFF.

The V gene is TRBV28, the J gene TRBJ1-2; 12 bases align to TRBD1. Losses at the gene ends were 4 bases for V and 8 bases for J; bases not matched to a gene: 11. From germline, CDR1 is MDHEN and CDR2 SYDVKM. The CDR3 has 16 amino acids. The CDR3 loop reads CASSSVFGTGGYGYTF. The CDR3 coding sequence is TGTGCCAGCAGTTCCGTATTCGGGACAGGGGGCTACGGCTACACCTTC.

The J gene is TRBJ1-1, the V gene TRBV29-1; a possible D gene is TRBD1 (6 bases). CDR1 is SQVTM and CDR2 is ANQGSEA in the germline V gene. CDR3 size: 14 residues. V was cut by 4 bases and J by 1 base, with 13 bases left in between. The DNA for the CDR3 is TGCAGCGTTGTGACAAACAGGGAGAACACTGAAGCTTTCTTT. Protein product: CSVVTNRENTEAFF.

This clone was seen only once. The chain uses TRBV6-1 and TRBJ1-2, with D possibly being TRBD1 (5 bases). This CDR3 has 14 amino acids. Looked up from germline, CDR1 is MNHNS and CDR2 is SASEGT. Trimming took off 6 bases at V and 4 bases at J, with 15 bases between the two ends. The CDR3 nucleotides are TGTGCCAGCAGCCTTCCGGGGGGATTCTATGGCTACACCTTC. Protein: CASSLPGGFYGYTF.

The chain links TRBV11-2 to TRBJ2-7; possibly TRBD2 for D (6 bases). This CDR3 is 15 amino acids long. V was pared by 2 bases and J by 7 bases, with 18 bases between. Germline V lookup: CDR1 SGHAT, CDR2 FQNNGV. The CDR3 coding sequence is TGTGCCAGCAGCTTAAGGAGGGAGGCACTCCTTGAGCAGTACTTC. Translated, it gives CASSLRREALLEQYF.

J is TRBJ2-1 and V is TRBV27; 7 bases map to TRBD1. The V gene end was trimmed by 5 bases and the J gene end by 5 bases; junction bases not matched to a gene: 6. The CDR3 length is 14 residues. CDR1 MNHEY and CDR2 SMNVEV come from the germline V gene (reference sequence). The DNA of the CDR3 is TGTGCCAGCAGTCCCTGGGACAGAGACAATGAGCAGTTCTTC. The encoded protein is CASSPWDRDNEQFF.

This clone turned up a few times. The chain joins TRBV11-2 to TRBJ2-7; 12 positions match TRBD1. The CDR3 sequence is 16 residues long. The junction had 3 bases not matched to a gene; V was cut back by 1 base and J by 2 bases. Germline V gene data show CDR1 as SGHAT and CDR2 as FQNNGV. The CDR3 reads CASSLAGTGGPYEQYF. CDR3 in DNA: TGTGCCAGCAGCTTAGCTGGGACAGGGGGCCCCTACGAGCAGTACTTC.

This clone was detected only a few times. This sequence joins TRBV5-1 and TRBJ2-7; perhaps TRBD1 as D (6 bases). V was pared by 4 bases and J by 2 bases, with 13 bases between. Looked up from germline, CDR1 is SGHRS and CDR2 is YFSETQ. This CDR3 is 14 amino acids long. CDR3 protein: CASSQQGSTYEQYF. The CDR3 coding sequence is TGCGCCAGCAGCCAACAGGGTTCCACCTACGAGCAGTACTTC. The variable domain in full, completed from reference TRBV5-1 and TRBJ2-7, reads KAGVTQTPRYLIKTRGQQVTLSCSPISGHRSVSWYQQTPGQGLQFLFEYFSETQRNKGNFPGRFSGRQFSNSRSEMNVSTLELGDSALYLCASSQQGSTYEQYFGPGTRLTVT.

This sequence joins TRBV4-2 and TRBJ1-4; maybe TRBD1 (5 bases). This CDR3 has 15 amino acids. Trimming shortened V by 0 bases and J by 7 bases, and 12 bases separated the two germline ends. Germline CDR1 reads LGHNA; CDR2 reads YNFKEQ. CDR3 in DNA: TGTGCCAGCAGCCAAGAGACAGCTAACTTTGAAAAACTGTTTTTT. Protein sequence: CASSQETANFEKLFF.

This clone was picked up a small number of times. The chain recombines TRBV6-5 with TRBJ2-7, with D perhaps TRBD2 (5 bases). This CDR3 is built from 16 residues. CDR1 and CDR2 (germline): MNHEY, SVGAGI. V was pared by 0 bases and J by 2 bases, with 14 bases between. In DNA form, the CDR3 reads TGTGCCAGCAGTTACTCGAGCGCTAGCCTAACCTACGAGCAGTACTTC. It yields the protein CASSYSSASLTYEQYF.

The chain carries TRBV27 and TRBJ2-7, with 7 bases aligning to TRBD1. Germline assignment: CDR1 MNHEY and CDR2 SMNVEV (reference sequence). The J segment lost 0 bases and the V segment lost 2 bases, leaving 4 bases of the junction unmatched. The CDR3 totals 15 residues. As DNA, the CDR3 is TGTGCCAGCAGTTTAGGGGCAGGGGGCTCCTACGAGCAGTACTTC. Its translation: CASSLGAGGSYEQYF.